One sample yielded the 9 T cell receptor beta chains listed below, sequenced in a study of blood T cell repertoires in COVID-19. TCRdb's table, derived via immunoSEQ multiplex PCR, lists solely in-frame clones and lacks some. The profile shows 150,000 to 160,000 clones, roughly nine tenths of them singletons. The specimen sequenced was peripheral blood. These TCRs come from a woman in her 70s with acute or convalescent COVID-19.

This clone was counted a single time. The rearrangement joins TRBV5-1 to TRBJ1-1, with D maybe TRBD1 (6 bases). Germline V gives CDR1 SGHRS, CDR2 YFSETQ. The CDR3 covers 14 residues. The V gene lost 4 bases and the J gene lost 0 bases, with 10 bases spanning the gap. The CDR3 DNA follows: TGCGCCAGCAGCGTATACAGGGTGAACACTGAAGCTTTCTTT. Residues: CASSVYRVNTEAFF.

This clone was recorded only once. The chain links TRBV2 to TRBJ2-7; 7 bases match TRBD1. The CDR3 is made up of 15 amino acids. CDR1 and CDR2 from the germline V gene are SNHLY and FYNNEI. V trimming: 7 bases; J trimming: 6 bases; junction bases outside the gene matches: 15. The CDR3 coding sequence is TGTGCCAGCACTATTCAGGCCCAGGGGGTATCCGAGCAGTACTTC. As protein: CASTIQAQGVSEQYF. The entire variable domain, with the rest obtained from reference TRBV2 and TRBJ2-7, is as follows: EPEVTQTPSHQVTQMGQEVILRCVPISNHLYFYWYRQILGQKVEFLVSFYNNEISEKSEIFDDQFSVERPDGSNFTLKIRSTKLEDSAMYFCASTIQAQGVSEQYFGPGTRLTVT.

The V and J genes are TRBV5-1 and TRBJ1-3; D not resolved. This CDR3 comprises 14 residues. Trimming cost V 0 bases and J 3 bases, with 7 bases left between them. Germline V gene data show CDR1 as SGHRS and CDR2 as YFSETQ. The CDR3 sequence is CASSLGFGGNTIYF. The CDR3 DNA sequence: TGCGCCAGCAGCTTGGGATTCGGTGGAAACACCATATATTTT.

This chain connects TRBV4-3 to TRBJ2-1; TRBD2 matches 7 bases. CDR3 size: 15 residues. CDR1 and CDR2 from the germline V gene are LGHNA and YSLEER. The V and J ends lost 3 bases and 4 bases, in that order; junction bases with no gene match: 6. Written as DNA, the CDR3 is TGCGCCAGCAGCCAGAGTCGGGGGGTTTACAATGAGCAGTTCTTC. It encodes CASSQSRGVYNEQFF.

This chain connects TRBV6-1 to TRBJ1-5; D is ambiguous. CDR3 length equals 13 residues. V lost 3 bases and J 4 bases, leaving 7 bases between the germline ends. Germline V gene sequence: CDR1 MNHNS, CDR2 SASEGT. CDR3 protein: CASSDTSNQPQHF. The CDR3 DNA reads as TGTGCCAGCAGTGATACCAGTAATCAGCCCCAGCATTTT.

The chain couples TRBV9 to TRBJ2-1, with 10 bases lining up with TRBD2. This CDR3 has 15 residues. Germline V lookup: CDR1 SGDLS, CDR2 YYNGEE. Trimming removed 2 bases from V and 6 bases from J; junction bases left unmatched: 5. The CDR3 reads CASSVSGGAPNEQFF. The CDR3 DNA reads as TGTGCCAGCAGCGTCAGCGGGGGGGCCCCCAATGAGCAGTTCTTC.

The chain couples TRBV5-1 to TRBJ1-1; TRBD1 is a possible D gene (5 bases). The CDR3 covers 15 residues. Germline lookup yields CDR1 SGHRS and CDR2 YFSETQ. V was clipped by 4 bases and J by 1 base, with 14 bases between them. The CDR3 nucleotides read TGCGCCAGCAGCCAATCGGGGGGTGGGAACACTGAAGCTTTCTTT. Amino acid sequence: CASSQSGGGNTEAFF. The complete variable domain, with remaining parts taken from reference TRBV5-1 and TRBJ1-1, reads KAGVTQTPRYLIKTRGQQVTLSCSPISGHRSVSWYQQTPGQGLQFLFEYFSETQRNKGNFPGRFSGRQFSNSRSEMNVSTLELGDSALYLCASSQSGGGNTEAFFGQGTRLTVV.

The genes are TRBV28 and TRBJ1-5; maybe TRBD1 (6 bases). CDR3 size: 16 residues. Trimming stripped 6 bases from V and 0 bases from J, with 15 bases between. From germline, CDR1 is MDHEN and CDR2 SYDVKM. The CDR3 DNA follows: TGTGCCAGCAGAGCGGGAGGGGGGTATAGCAATCAGCCCCAGCATTTT. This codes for CASRAGGGYSNQPQHF.

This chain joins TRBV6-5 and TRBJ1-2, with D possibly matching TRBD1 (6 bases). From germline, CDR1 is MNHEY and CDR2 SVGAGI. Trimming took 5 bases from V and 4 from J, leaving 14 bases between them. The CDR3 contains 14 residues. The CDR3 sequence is CASSRGQTGYGYTF. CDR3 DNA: TGTGCCAGCAGTCGCGGACAGACGGGCTATGGCTACACCTTC.